The next 9 T cell receptor beta chains were all read from a single sample in a study of TIL therapy for anti-PD-1-resistant metastatic lung cancer. The immunoSEQ assay was v3. TCRdb keeps only in-frame clones here, not all; method: immunoSEQ multiplex PCR. The data hold just under 60,000 clones, with 55% to 75% observed a single time. As to time point: pre-treatment sample, taken before nivolumab and TIL therapy. Specimen: blood, collected at baseline. These receptor sequences come from a person between 25 and 80 years old with non-small cell lung cancer.

This clone was counted only a few times. The chain has TRBV28 and TRBJ2-7; D might be TRBD2 (5 bases). CDR3 length: 15 amino acids. The germline V gene encodes CDR1 MDHEN and CDR2 SYDVKM. The V gene lost 2 bases and the J gene lost 5 bases, with 16 bases spanning the gap. The CDR3 coding sequence is TGTGCCAGCAGTTTAGGGCGGACTGTCGACGACGAGCAGTACTTC. Its protein product is CASSLGRTVDDEQYF.

The genes are TRBV7-8 and TRBJ1-1, with D unresolved. CDR3 length equals 13 residues. Trimming stripped 2 bases from V and 1 base from J, with 5 bases between. The V gene's germline CDR1 is SGHVS and CDR2 FQNEAQ. The chain's CDR3 is CASSLYRNTEAFF. CDR3 nucleotides: TGTGCCAGCAGCTTATACAGGAACACTGAAGCTTTCTTT.

This sequence joins TRBV11-3 and TRBJ2-2; no clear D gene. This CDR3 has 13 residues. The germline CDR1 and CDR2 sequences are SGHNT and YENEEA. V shed 5 bases and J shed 7 bases, with 11 bases lying between them. The CDR3 spells CASSEVVHGELFF. CDR3 sequence (DNA): TGTGCCAGCAGCGAAGTCGTACACGGGGAGCTGTTTTTT.

The V call is TRBV5-4, the J call TRBJ2-5, with a tentative D call TRBD2 (6 bases). CDR1 is SGHNT and CDR2 is YYREEE in the germline V gene (reference sequence). Trimming removed 2 bases from V and 1 base from J, with 9 bases in between. This CDR3 comprises 14 residues. CDR3 loop: CASSLGGVQETQYF. Here the CDR3 DNA reads TGTGCCAGCAGCTTAGGCGGGGTCCAAGAGACCCAGTACTTC.

The rearrangement uses TRBV11-2 and TRBJ2-5; 7 positions match TRBD1. V lost 4 bases and J lost 3; bases outside the gene matches: 5. The germline gives CDR1 SGHAT, CDR2 FQNNGV. CDR3 length: 14 residues. DNA for the CDR3: TGTGCCAGCAGCTCCCTGACAGGGAAAGAGACCCAGTACTTC. Encoded protein: CASSSLTGKETQYF.

The rearrangement joins TRBV5-1 to TRBJ1-1; possibly TRBD1 for D (6 bases). The CDR3 has 17 amino acids. Trimming cost V 0 bases and J 0 bases, with 15 bases left between them. Germline loops: CDR1 SGHRS, CDR2 YFSETQ. CDR3 bases: TGCGCCAGCAGCTTGGTTTCCGGGGGCGTCATGAACACTGAAGCTTTCTTT. Translation: CASSLVSGGVMNTEAFF.

This chain uses TRBV5-1 with TRBJ2-2; the match to TRBD2 covers 8 bases. From germline, CDR1 is SGHRS and CDR2 YFSETQ. The CDR3 sequence is 17 residues long. V lost 2 bases, J lost 0 bases, and 6 bases stayed unmatched. CDR3 nucleotides: TGCGCCAGCAGCTTAAGACTAGCGAGTACGAACACCGGGGAGCTGTTTTTT. The encoded protein is CASSLRLASTNTGELFF. The whole variable domain, filled in from reference TRBV5-1 and TRBJ2-2, reads KAGVTQTPRYLIKTRGQQVTLSCSPISGHRSVSWYQQTPGQGLQFLFEYFSETQRNKGNFPGRFSGRQFSNSRSEMNVSTLELGDSALYLCASSLRLASTNTGELFFGEGSRLTVL.

The chain carries TRBV28 and TRBJ1-1; 10 nucleotides match TRBD1. Germline-derived CDR1 and CDR2 are MDHEN and SYDVKM. This CDR3 has 15 amino acids. J gave up 5 bases and V 3 bases, and 6 bases lay outside the gene matches. CDR3 sequence: CASSFSGTGETEAFF. CDR3 DNA: TGTGCCAGCAGTTTCTCCGGGACAGGGGAGACTGAAGCTTTCTTT.

This chain connects TRBV20-1 to TRBJ2-2; D is uncertain. Germline loops: CDR1 DFQATT, CDR2 SNEGSKA (reference sequence). Trimming shortened V by 2 bases and J by 2 bases, and 0 bases separated the two germline ends. This CDR3 region has 11 residues. The CDR3: CSARNTGELFF. The CDR3, as DNA: TGCAGTGCTAGAAACACCGGGGAGCTGTTTTTT.